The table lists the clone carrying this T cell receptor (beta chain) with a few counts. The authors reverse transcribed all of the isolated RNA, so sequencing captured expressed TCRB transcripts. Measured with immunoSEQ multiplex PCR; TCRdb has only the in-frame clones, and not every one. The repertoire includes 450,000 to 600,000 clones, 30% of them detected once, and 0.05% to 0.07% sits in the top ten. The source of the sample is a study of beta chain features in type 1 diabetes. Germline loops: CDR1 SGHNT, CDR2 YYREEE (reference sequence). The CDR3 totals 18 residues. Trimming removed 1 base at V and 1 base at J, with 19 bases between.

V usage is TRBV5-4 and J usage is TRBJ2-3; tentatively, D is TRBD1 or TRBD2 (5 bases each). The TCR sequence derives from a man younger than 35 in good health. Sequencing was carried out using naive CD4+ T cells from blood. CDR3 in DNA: TGTGCCAGCAGCTTGAACCCCAGTACTAGGGGAGGCACAGATACGCAGTATTTT. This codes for CASSLNPSTRGGTDTQYF.